This T cell receptor beta chain was captured in a study of cytomegalovirus exposure and HLA in healthy donors. Study details: Genotyping showed 75% to 90% of over 350 donors falling in the Caucasian-associated ancestry cluster.

Study-wide findings and caveats: Accurate HLA-A and HLA-B prediction from TCR beta sequences was reported for most subjects. Analysis was carried out at a later point, and it linked a missense DCLRE1C variant to TCR beta V- and J-gene trimming.

A word on this clone: Its matching antigen is unknown.

The CDR3 extends over 14 amino acids. The ends were cut back, 5 bases at V and 5 bases at J, with 15 bases in the middle. Germline V lookup: CDR1 LNHDA, CDR2 SQIVND (reference sequence). The PCR used 60 Vbeta and 13 Jbeta primers. The method was immunoSEQ multiplex PCR; TCRdb's version includes in-frame clones alone and lacks a portion of them. This table holds about 200,000 clones, around four fifths found once. The material sequenced was PBMCs. The chain recombines TRBV19 with TRBJ1-1; possibly TRBD1 for D (5 bases). This TCR derives from a man aged 40-49 years in good health and CMV-seropositive. Here the CDR3 reads CASSFRGGRTEAFF. CDR3 in DNA: TGTGCCAGTAGTTTCCGGGGGGGGAGGACTGAAGCTTTCTTT. The variable domain in full, completed from reference TRBV19 and TRBJ1-1, reads DGGITQSPKYLFRKEGQNVTLSCEQNLNHDAMYWYRQDPGQGLRLIYYSQIVNDFQKGDIAEGYSVSREKKESFPLTVTSAQKNPTAFYLCASSFRGGRTEAFFGQGTRLTVV.